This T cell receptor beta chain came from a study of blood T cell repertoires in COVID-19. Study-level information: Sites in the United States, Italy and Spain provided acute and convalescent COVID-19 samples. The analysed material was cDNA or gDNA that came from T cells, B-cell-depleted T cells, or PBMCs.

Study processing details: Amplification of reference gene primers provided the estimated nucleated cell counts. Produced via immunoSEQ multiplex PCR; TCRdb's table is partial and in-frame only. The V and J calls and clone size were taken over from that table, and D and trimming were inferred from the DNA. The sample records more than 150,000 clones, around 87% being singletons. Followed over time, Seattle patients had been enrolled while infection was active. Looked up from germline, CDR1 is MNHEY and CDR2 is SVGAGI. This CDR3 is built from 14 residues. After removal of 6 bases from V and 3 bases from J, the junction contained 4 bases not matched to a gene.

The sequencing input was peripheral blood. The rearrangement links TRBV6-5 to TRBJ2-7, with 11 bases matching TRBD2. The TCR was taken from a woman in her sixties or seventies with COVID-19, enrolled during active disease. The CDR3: CASRRSGRDYEQYF. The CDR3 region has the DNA TGTGCCAGCAGACGTAGCGGGAGGGACTACGAGCAGTACTTC.